The rows below give T cell receptor beta chains drawn from one sample of a study of cytomegalovirus exposure and HLA in healthy donors. Data came from immunoSEQ multiplex PCR; TCRdb stores just in-frame clones and leaves some out. The sample comprises about 160,000 clones, approximately 82% of which are singletons, and 5% to 7.5% rests with the top ten. Sequenced material: PBMCs. All receptors come from a man aged 45-65 years in good health and CMV-seropositive. Each CDR3 is given with its conserved first and last residue. The order of the fields is J gene, clone size, V gene, D gene, CDR3 protein, CDR3 DNA. The D gene is left open where the match is weak. Clone size is given for some rows only: seen once, a few or many times, or a class if the clone is expanded.

>TRBJ2-3|NA|TRBV29-1|NA
CSGRSAGFRTDTQYF
TGCAGCGGACGCTCCGCGGGGTTCCGCACAGATACGCAGTATTTT
>TRBJ2-3|NA|TRBV7-8|TRBD2
CASSIAGGPSTDTQYF
TGTGCCAGCAGCATAGCGGGAGGTCCTAGCACAGATACGCAGTATTTT
>TRBJ2-3|NA|TRBV2|NA
CASSGILSRGTDTQYF
TGTGCCAGCAGTGGGATACTCTCCCGGGGGACAGATACGCAGTATTTT
>TRBJ2-2|few|TRBV5-4|TRBD2
CASSLGREASPGELFF
TGTGCCAGCAGCTTGGGGCGGGAGGCCTCCCCCGGGGAGCTGTTTTTT
>TRBJ1-3|NA|TRBV2|NA
CASRDTTSGNTIYF
TGTGCCAGCAGGGACACTACCTCTGGAAACACCATATATTTT
>TRBJ2-4|NA|TRBV7-8|TRBD2
CASSLTSGRPLRYIQYF
TGTGCCAGCAGTCTTACTAGCGGGAGGCCACTTAGGTACATTCAGTACTTC
>TRBJ1-5|NA|TRBV7-8|NA
CASSEAVSNQPQHF
TGTGCCAGCAGCGAAGCGGTTAGCAATCAGCCCCAGCATTTT
>TRBJ1-1|few|TRBV2|NA
CASSDQGYGAFF
TGTGCCAGCAGTGACCAGGGATATGGTGCTTTCTTT
>TRBJ2-7|NA|TRBV5-6|TRBD1
CASSRTGSAYEQYF
TGTGCCAGCAGCAGGACAGGGTCTGCCTACGAGCAGTACTTC
>TRBJ2-3|few|TRBV10-1|NA
CASSERGGADTQYF
TGCGCCAGCAGTGAGCGGGGTGGCGCAGATACGCAGTATTTT
>TRBJ1-1|NA|TRBV11-2|TRBD1
CASSVSGGWNTEAFF
TGTGCCAGCAGCGTATCAGGGGGCTGGAACACTGAAGCTTTCTTT
>TRBJ2-1|NA|TRBV9|TRBD1
CASSPDRAGNEQFF
TGTGCCAGCAGCCCCGACAGGGCTGGGAATGAGCAGTTCTTC
>TRBJ2-1|few|TRBV7-8|TRBD2
CASSFRASGGTYNEQFF
TGTGCCAGCAGCTTTCGGGCTAGCGGGGGGACCTACAATGAGCAGTTCTTC